This paragraph reports one T cell receptor beta chain. Its specificity is not known. These data come from a study of T-cell reconstitution after alpha-beta-depleted transplantation in children. Study-level points and caveats: Surviving recipient T cells and thymic progenitors accounted for the high day-60 TCRbeta diversity observed in some patients. Expanded graft clones, several hundred of them, were reportedly the source of alpha-beta T cells about two months after transplant. T-cell numbers and diversity one year post-transplant derived largely from freshly generated T cells.

As it was prepared, the TCRbeta library received unique molecular identifiers. TCRdb fed the PCR reads into MiXCR, producing one record per CDR3 protein. Altogether a few hundred thousand distinct CDR3 sequences are present, over 10% being singletons, with the ten largest covering about 2.2%. Per germline, CDR1 SGHTA and CDR2 FQGNSA. V lost 3 bases and J lost 2, with 10 bases in between. The length of the CDR3 is 14 residues. V and J are TRBV7-2 and TRBJ1-2; a possible D gene is TRBD1 (5 bases). The sequencing used PBMCs, mostly from graft donor cells, collected 360 days after TCRalphabeta/CD19-depleted stem cell transplant. The receptor was isolated from a male patient aged 10 to 17 who had a stem cell transplant for acute myeloid leukemia, so the T cells may come from the graft donor. CDR3 sequence: CASSFSDKNYGYTF. DNA for the CDR3: TGTGCCAGCAGCTTTTCGGACAAGAACTATGGCTACACCTTC.